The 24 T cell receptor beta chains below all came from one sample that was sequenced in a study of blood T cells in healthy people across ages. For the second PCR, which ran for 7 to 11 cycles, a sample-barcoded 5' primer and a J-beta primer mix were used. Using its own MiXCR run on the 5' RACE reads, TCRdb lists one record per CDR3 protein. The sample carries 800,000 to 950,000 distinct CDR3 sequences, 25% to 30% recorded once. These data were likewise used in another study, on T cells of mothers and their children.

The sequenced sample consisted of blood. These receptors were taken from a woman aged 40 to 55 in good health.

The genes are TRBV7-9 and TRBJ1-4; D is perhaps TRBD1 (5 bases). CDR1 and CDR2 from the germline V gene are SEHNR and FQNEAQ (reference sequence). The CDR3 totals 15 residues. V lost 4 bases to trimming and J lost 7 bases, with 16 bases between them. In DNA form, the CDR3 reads TGTGCCAGCAGCTCGCAGGGTTCCGTCGGTGAAAAACTGTTTTTT. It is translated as CASSSQGSVGEKLFF.

The CDR3 sequence: CASSYGFAGDQETQYF. As DNA, the CDR3 is TGTGCCAGCAGTTACGGGTTTGCGGGGGACCAAGAGACCCAGTACTTC. The chain is built from TRBV6-2 or TRBV6-3 and TRBJ2-5; 7 positions match TRBD2. With 2 bases clipped from V and 0 bases from J, the junction kept 6 bases outside the gene matches. The CDR3 extends over 16 amino acids. The germline CDR1 and CDR2 sequences are MNHEY and SVGEGT.

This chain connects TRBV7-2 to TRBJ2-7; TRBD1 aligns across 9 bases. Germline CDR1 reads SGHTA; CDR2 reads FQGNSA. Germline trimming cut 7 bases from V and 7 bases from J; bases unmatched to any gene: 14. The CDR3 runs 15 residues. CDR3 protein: CASNFRPGQGNEQYF. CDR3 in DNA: TGTGCCAGCAACTTCCGACCGGGACAGGGCAATGAGCAGTACTTC. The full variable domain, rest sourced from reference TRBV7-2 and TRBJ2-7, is GAGVSQSPSNKVTEKGKDVELRCDPISGHTALYWYRQSLGQGLEFLIYFQGNSAPDKSGLPSDRFSAERTGGSVSTLTIQRTQQEDSAVYLCASNFRPGQGNEQYFGPGTRLTVT.

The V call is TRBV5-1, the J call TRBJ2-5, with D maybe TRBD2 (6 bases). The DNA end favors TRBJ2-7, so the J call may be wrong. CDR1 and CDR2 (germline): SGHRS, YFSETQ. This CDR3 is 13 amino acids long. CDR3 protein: CASSHGGRDEQYF. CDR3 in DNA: TGCGCCAGTTCTCACGGGGGTCGGGACGAGCAGTACTTC.

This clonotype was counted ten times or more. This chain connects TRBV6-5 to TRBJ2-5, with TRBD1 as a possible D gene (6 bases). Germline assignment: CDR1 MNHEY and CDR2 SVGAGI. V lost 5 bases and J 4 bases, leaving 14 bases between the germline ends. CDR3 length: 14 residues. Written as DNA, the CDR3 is TGTGCCAGCAGTCTACCTGGGACAACAGAGACCCAGTACTTC. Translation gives CASSLPGTTETQYF.

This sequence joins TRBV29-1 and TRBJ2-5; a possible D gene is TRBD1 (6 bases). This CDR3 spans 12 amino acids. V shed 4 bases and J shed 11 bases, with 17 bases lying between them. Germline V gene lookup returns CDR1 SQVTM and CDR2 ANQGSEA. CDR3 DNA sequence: TGCAGCGTTGTAGGGACACAAAATGAGCAGTACTTC. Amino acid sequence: CSVVGTQNEQYF.

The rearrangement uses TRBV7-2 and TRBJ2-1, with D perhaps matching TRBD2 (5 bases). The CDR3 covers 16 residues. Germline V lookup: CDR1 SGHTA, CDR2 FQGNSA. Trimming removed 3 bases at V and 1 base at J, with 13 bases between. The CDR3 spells CASSFYGDRSYNEQFF. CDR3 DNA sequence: TGTGCCAGCAGCTTTTACGGGGATCGGTCCTACAATGAGCAGTTCTTC.

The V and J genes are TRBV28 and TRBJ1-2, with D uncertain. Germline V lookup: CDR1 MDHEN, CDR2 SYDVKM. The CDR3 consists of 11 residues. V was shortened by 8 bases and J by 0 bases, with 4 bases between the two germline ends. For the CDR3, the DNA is TGTGCCAGCGTTTCTAACTATGGCTACACCTTC. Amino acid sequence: CASVSNYGYTF.

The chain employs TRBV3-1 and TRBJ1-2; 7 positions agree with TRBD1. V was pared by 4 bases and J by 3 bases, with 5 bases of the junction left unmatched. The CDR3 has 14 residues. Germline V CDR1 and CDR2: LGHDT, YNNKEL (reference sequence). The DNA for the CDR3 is TGTGCCAGCAGCCGACAGGGAACGGACTATGGCTACACCTTC. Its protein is CASSRQGTDYGYTF. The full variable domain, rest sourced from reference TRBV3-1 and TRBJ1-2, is DTAVSQTPKYLVTQMGNDKSIKCEQNLGHDTMYWYKQDSKKFLKIMFSYNNKELIINETVPNRFSPKSPDKAHLNLHINSLELGDSAVYFCASSRQGTDYGYTFGSGTRLTVV.

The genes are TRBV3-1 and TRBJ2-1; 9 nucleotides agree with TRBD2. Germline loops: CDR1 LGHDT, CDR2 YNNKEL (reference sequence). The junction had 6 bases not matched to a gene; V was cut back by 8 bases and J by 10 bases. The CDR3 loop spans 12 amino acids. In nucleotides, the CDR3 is TGTGCCAGCTCCGGACTAGCGCGGGAGCAGTTCTTC. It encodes CASSGLAREQFF.

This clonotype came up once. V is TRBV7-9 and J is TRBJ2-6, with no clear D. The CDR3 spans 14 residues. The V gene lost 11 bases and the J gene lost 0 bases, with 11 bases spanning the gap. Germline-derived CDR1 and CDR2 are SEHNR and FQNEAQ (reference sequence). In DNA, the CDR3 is TGTGCCGGCTCTAACCGCTCTGGGGCCAACGTCCTGACTTTC. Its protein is CAGSNRSGANVLTF.

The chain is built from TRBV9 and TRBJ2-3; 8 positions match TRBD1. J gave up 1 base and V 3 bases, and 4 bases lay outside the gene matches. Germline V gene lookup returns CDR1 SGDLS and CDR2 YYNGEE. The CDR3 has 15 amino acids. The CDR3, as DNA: TGTGCCAGCAGCGCCGGGACAGGAGGCACAGATACGCAGTATTTT. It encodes CASSAGTGGTDTQYF.

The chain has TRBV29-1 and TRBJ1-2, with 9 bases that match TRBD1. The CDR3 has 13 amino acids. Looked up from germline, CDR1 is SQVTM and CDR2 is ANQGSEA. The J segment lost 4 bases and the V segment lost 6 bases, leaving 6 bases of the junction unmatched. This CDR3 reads CSVERQGGYGYTF. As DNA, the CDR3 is TGCAGCGTGGAAAGACAGGGGGGCTATGGCTACACCTTC.

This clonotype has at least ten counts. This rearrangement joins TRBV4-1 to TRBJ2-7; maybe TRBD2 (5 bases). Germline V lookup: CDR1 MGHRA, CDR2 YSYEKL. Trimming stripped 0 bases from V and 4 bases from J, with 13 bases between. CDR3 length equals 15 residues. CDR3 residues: CASSQEDSPVYEQYF. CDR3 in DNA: TGCGCCAGCAGCCAAGAGGACTCTCCGGTGTACGAGCAGTACTTC.

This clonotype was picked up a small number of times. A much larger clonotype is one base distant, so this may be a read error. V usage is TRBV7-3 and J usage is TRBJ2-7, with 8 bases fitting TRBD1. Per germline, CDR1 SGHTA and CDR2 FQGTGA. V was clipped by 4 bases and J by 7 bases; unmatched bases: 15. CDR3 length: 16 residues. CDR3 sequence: CASSSGGAYVYNEQYF. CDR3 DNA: TGTGCCAGCAGCTCAGGGGGCGCTTACGTCTACAATGAGCAGTACTTC. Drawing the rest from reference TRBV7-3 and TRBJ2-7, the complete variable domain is GAGVSQTPSNKVTEKGKYVELRCDPISGHTALYWYRQSLGQGPEFLIYFQGTGAADDSGLPNDRFFAVRPEGSVSTLKIQRTERGDSAVYLCASSSGGAYVYNEQYFGPGTRLTVT.

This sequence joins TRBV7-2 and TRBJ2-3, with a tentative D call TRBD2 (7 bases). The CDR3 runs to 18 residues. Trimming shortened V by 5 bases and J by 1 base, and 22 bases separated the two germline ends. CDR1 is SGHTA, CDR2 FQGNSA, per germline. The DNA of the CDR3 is TGTGCCAGCAGCGTCGCTAGGGGGGGGGCTCGGCGCACAGATACGCAGTATTTT. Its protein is CASSVARGGARRTDTQYF.

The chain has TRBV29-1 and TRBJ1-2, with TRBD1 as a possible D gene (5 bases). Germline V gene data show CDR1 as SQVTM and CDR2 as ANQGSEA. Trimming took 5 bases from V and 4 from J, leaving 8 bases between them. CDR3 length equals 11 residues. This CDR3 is CSVQGAYGYTF. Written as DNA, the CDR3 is TGCAGCGTTCAGGGAGCCTATGGCTACACCTTC.

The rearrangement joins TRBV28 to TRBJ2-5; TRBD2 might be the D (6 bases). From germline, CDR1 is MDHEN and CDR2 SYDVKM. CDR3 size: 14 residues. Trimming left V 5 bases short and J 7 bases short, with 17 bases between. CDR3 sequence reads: CASSPGPAGGTQYF. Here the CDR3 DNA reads TGTGCCAGCAGTCCGGGGCCCGCCGGGGGGACCCAGTACTTC.

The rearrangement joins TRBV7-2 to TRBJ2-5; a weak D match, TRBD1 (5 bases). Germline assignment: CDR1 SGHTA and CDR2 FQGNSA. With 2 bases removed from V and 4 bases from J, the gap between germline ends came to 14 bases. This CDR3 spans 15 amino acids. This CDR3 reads CASSLHSGPGETQYF. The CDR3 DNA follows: TGTGCCAGCAGCTTACATTCAGGGCCAGGAGAGACCCAGTACTTC.

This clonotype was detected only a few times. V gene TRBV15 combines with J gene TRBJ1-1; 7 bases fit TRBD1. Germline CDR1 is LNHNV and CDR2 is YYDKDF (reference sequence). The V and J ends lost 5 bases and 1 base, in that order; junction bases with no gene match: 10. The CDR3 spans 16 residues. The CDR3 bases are TGTGCCACCAGCCCTTACCGGACAGGAGGGAACACTGAAGCTTTCTTT. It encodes CATSPYRTGGNTEAFF.

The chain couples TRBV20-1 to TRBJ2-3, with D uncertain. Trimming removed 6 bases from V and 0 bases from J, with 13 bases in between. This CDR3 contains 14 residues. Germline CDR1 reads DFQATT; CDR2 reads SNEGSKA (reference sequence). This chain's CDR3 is CSAESPTSTDTQYF. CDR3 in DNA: TGCAGTGCCGAATCGCCGACTAGCACAGATACGCAGTATTTT.

The CDR3 reads CASSEPAGEQYF. CDR3 bases: TGTGCCAGCAGTGAACCCGCGGGGGAGCAGTACTTC. The genes are TRBV6-1 and TRBJ2-5, with 7 bases aligning to TRBD2. Germline V gene lookup returns CDR1 MNHNS and CDR2 SASEGT. J was trimmed by 11 bases and V by 2 bases; bases with no gene match: 5. The CDR3 extends over 12 amino acids.

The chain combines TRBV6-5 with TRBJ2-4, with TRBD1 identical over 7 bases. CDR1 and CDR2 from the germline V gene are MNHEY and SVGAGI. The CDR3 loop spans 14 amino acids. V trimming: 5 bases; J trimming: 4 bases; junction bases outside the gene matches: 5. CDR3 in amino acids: CASSRDREKNIQYF. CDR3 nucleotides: TGTGCCAGCAGTCGAGACAGGGAAAAAAACATTCAGTACTTC.

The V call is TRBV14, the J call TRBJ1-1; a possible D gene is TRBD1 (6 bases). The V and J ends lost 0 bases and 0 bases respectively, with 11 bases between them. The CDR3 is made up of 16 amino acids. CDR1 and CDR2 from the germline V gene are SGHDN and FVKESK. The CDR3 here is CASSQDPRTVNTEAFF. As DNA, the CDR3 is TGTGCCAGCAGCCAAGATCCTAGGACAGTGAACACTGAAGCTTTCTTT. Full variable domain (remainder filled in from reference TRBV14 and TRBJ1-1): EAGVTQFPSHSVIEKGQTVTLRCDPISGHDNLYWYRRVMGKEIKFLLHFVKESKQDESGMPNNRFLAERTGGTYSTLKVQPAELEDSGVYFCASSQDPRTVNTEAFFGQGTRLTVV.